These T cell receptor beta chains were read from a single sample in a study of blood T cell repertoires in COVID-19. TCRdb keeps only in-frame clones here, not all; method: immunoSEQ multiplex PCR. This repertoire shows fewer than 90,000 clones, roughly 90% found once; its top ten account for about 15%. Sample: peripheral blood. The receptors were sampled from a male donor with acute or convalescent COVID-19. The CDR3 runs from the conserved cysteine through the conserved F or W. Each record gives: clone size, CDR3 length, D gene, J gene, V gene, CDR3 DNA, CDR3 protein. The D gene is left open where the match is weak. Clone size is shown for a subset of rows, as once, few, many or a class of expanded clone.

clone_size: NA; cdr3_length: 15; d_call: NA; j_call: TRBJ2-7; v_call: TRBV5-4; cdr3_nt: TGTGCCAGCAGCTTTGACGATGGGCCCTCCTACGAGCAGTACTTC; cdr3_aa: CASSFDDGPSYEQYF
clone_size: NA; cdr3_length: 15; d_call: TRBD2; j_call: TRBJ2-3; v_call: TRBV7-3; cdr3_nt: TGTGCCAGCAGCTCTAGCGGGGGAAGCACAGATACGCAGTATTTT; cdr3_aa: CASSSSGGSTDTQYF
clone_size: NA; cdr3_length: 15; d_call: TRBD1; j_call: TRBJ1-3; v_call: TRBV2; cdr3_nt: TGTGCCAGCAGTGAAGCGTTACAGGGGAGGAGCACCATATATTTT; cdr3_aa: CASSEALQGRSTIYF
clone_size: NA; cdr3_length: 19; d_call: NA; j_call: TRBJ2-7; v_call: TRBV6-6; cdr3_nt: TGTGCCAGCAGCTCCGCCCGGCAGGGATTAACAAGGAGCTCCTACGAGCAGTACTTC; cdr3_aa: CASSSARQGLTRSSYEQYF
clone_size: NA; cdr3_length: 12; d_call: NA; j_call: TRBJ2-5; v_call: TRBV5-1; cdr3_nt: TGCGCCAGCAGCTACGGTCAAGAGACCCAGTACTTC; cdr3_aa: CASSYGQETQYF
clone_size: NA; cdr3_length: 16; d_call: TRBD1; j_call: TRBJ2-3; v_call: TRBV2; cdr3_nt: TGTGCCAGCAGTGAAGCCTCGGGACAGGGGACAGATACGCAGTATTTT; cdr3_aa: CASSEASGQGTDTQYF
clone_size: NA; cdr3_length: 15; d_call: NA; j_call: TRBJ1-5; v_call: TRBV19; cdr3_nt: TGTGCCAGTAGTGACAGGACCCATAGCAATCAGCCCCAGCATTTT; cdr3_aa: CASSDRTHSNQPQHF
clone_size: NA; cdr3_length: 14; d_call: NA; j_call: TRBJ1-1; v_call: TRBV6-5; cdr3_nt: TGTGCCAGCAGTAGGGACAACGTGAACACTGAAGCTTTCTTT; cdr3_aa: CASSRDNVNTEAFF
clone_size: NA; cdr3_length: 17; d_call: NA; j_call: TRBJ2-5; v_call: TRBV5-1; cdr3_nt: TGCGCCAGCAGCCCCCCTCCCCCTACAGGGTTCGGGGAGACCCAGTACTTC; cdr3_aa: CASSPPPPTGFGETQYF
clone_size: few; cdr3_length: 14; d_call: TRBD2; j_call: TRBJ2-2; v_call: TRBV28; cdr3_nt: TGTGCCAGCATGCGCGGGGGAAACACCGGGGAGCTGTTTTTT; cdr3_aa: CASMRGGNTGELFF
clone_size: NA; cdr3_length: 14; d_call: NA; j_call: TRBJ2-1; v_call: TRBV13; cdr3_nt: TGTGCCAGCAGTTTGGGGGGGCTGTGGAATGAGCAGTTCTTC; cdr3_aa: CASSLGGLWNEQFF
clone_size: NA; cdr3_length: 16; d_call: TRBD2; j_call: TRBJ2-1; v_call: TRBV5-8; cdr3_nt: TGTGCCAGCAGCTTTGCGGGGGTGAACGCATACAATGAGCAGTTCTTC; cdr3_aa: CASSFAGVNAYNEQFF
clone_size: NA; cdr3_length: 15; d_call: TRBD1; j_call: TRBJ2-5; v_call: TRBV5-1; cdr3_nt: TGCGCCAGCAGCCAGACAGGGGGCCAATTAGAGACCCAGTACTTC; cdr3_aa: CASSQTGGQLETQYF
clone_size: NA; cdr3_length: 12; d_call: NA; j_call: TRBJ2-7; v_call: TRBV28; cdr3_nt: TGTGCCAGCAATGGACACCCCTACGAGCAGTACTTC; cdr3_aa: CASNGHPYEQYF
clone_size: few; cdr3_length: 14; d_call: TRBD1; j_call: TRBJ1-2; v_call: TRBV10-3; cdr3_nt: TGTGCCGCAGACCCCCGACAGGGCGACTATGGCTACACCTTC; cdr3_aa: CAADPRQGDYGYTF
clone_size: NA; cdr3_length: 13; d_call: TRBD1; j_call: TRBJ1-2; v_call: TRBV6-5; cdr3_nt: TGTGCCAGCAGTAAGGACAGGGCCTATGGCTACACCTTC; cdr3_aa: CASSKDRAYGYTF
clone_size: NA; cdr3_length: 15; d_call: NA; j_call: TRBJ1-1; v_call: TRBV6-2/TRBV6-3; cdr3_nt: TGTGCCAGCAGTTACTCATACAGGGAACTAGTTACGGCTTTCTTT; cdr3_aa: CASSYSYRELVTAFF
clone_size: NA; cdr3_length: 14; d_call: TRBD2; j_call: TRBJ2-7; v_call: TRBV15; cdr3_nt: TGTGCCACCAGCCACCCCGGGGAGGGATACGAGCAGTACTTC; cdr3_aa: CATSHPGEGYEQYF
clone_size: NA; cdr3_length: 13; d_call: TRBD2; j_call: TRBJ2-3; v_call: TRBV7-2; cdr3_nt: TGTGCCAGCGGCGGGGGAGCTCGGAATACGCAGTATTTT; cdr3_aa: CASGGGARNTQYF
clone_size: NA; cdr3_length: 13; d_call: NA; j_call: TRBJ1-2; v_call: TRBV19; cdr3_nt: TGTGCCAGTAGTCCCCAGGCGGGGTCCGGCTACACCTTC; cdr3_aa: CASSPQAGSGYTF
clone_size: NA; cdr3_length: 14; d_call: NA; j_call: TRBJ1-1; v_call: TRBV5-5; cdr3_nt: TGTGCCAGCAGCTTGGATCACTTCGGCACTGAAGCTTTCTTT; cdr3_aa: CASSLDHFGTEAFF
clone_size: NA; cdr3_length: 14; d_call: TRBD1; j_call: TRBJ1-2; v_call: TRBV25-1; cdr3_nt: TGTGCCAGCAGTGTCGCGGGACAGAACTATGGCTACACCTTC; cdr3_aa: CASSVAGQNYGYTF
clone_size: NA; cdr3_length: 16; d_call: NA; j_call: TRBJ1-2; v_call: TRBV21-1; cdr3_nt: NA; cdr3_aa: CASSWGQGILNYGYTF
clone_size: NA; cdr3_length: 14; d_call: NA; j_call: TRBJ1-6; v_call: TRBV5-1; cdr3_nt: TGCGCCAGCAGCTCGGGGGTGTTGGGTTCACCCCTCCACTTT; cdr3_aa: CASSSGVLGSPLHF
clone_size: NA; cdr3_length: 15; d_call: NA; j_call: TRBJ1-1; v_call: TRBV19; cdr3_nt: TGTGCCAGTAGTCCACGGCAGGGCGCGAACACTGAAGCTTTCTTT; cdr3_aa: CASSPRQGANTEAFF
clone_size: NA; cdr3_length: 14; d_call: TRBD1; j_call: TRBJ2-7; v_call: TRBV5-6; cdr3_nt: TGTGCCAGCAGCTTCCAGGGGGCCCCTGGGGAGCAGTACTTC; cdr3_aa: CASSFQGAPGEQYF
clone_size: NA; cdr3_length: 14; d_call: TRBD1; j_call: TRBJ2-7; v_call: TRBV28; cdr3_nt: TGTGCCAGCAGTTTCAGGGGGCGCGTCTACGAGCAGTACTTC; cdr3_aa: CASSFRGRVYEQYF
clone_size: NA; cdr3_length: 12; d_call: NA; j_call: TRBJ2-3; v_call: TRBV7-8; cdr3_nt: TGTGCCAGCAGCCCTAGCACAGATACGCAGTATTTT; cdr3_aa: CASSPSTDTQYF
clone_size: NA; cdr3_length: 13; d_call: NA; j_call: TRBJ1-5; v_call: TRBV19; cdr3_nt: TGTGCCAGTAGGACAGTGTCGGATCAGCCCCAGCATTTT; cdr3_aa: CASRTVSDQPQHF
clone_size: NA; cdr3_length: 15; d_call: NA; j_call: TRBJ1-2; v_call: TRBV19; cdr3_nt: TGTGCCAGTAGCCTAAGTGGAGGAGGGAGCTATGGCTACACCTTC; cdr3_aa: CASSLSGGGSYGYTF
clone_size: NA; cdr3_length: 14; d_call: NA; j_call: TRBJ1-6; v_call: TRBV25-1; cdr3_nt: TGTGCCAGCAGTGAAACAGACTATAATTCACCCCTCCACTTT; cdr3_aa: CASSETDYNSPLHF
clone_size: NA; cdr3_length: 16; d_call: TRBD2; j_call: TRBJ2-1; v_call: TRBV7-2; cdr3_nt: TGTGCCAGCAGAGTGGGTGGGACTAGCGGGTATAATGAGCAGTTCTTC; cdr3_aa: CASRVGGTSGYNEQFF
clone_size: NA; cdr3_length: 14; d_call: TRBD1; j_call: TRBJ1-1; v_call: TRBV24-1; cdr3_nt: TGTGCCACCAGTGACGACAGGGTGAACACTGAAGCTTTCTTT; cdr3_aa: CATSDDRVNTEAFF
clone_size: few; cdr3_length: 16; d_call: NA; j_call: TRBJ1-1; v_call: TRBV4-1; cdr3_nt: TGCGCCAGCAGCCCCCCTTCCCGGGGTACGGGCACTGAAGCTTTCTTT; cdr3_aa: CASSPPSRGTGTEAFF
clone_size: NA; cdr3_length: 14; d_call: NA; j_call: TRBJ2-1; v_call: TRBV3-1/TRBV3-2; cdr3_nt: TGTGCCAGCAGCCAAGGACAGCTTGGGAATGAGCAGTTCTTC; cdr3_aa: CASSQGQLGNEQFF
clone_size: NA; cdr3_length: 15; d_call: TRBD1; j_call: TRBJ1-2; v_call: TRBV30; cdr3_nt: TGTGCCTGGAGTTCTGAGACAGGGGAGAACTATGGCTACACCTTC; cdr3_aa: CAWSSETGENYGYTF
clone_size: NA; cdr3_length: 14; d_call: NA; j_call: TRBJ2-7; v_call: TRBV6-5; cdr3_nt: TGTGCCAGCAGTCGCTCCGGGACAAGATACGAGCAGTACTTC; cdr3_aa: CASSRSGTRYEQYF
clone_size: NA; cdr3_length: 16; d_call: TRBD1; j_call: TRBJ1-2; v_call: TRBV9; cdr3_nt: TGTGCCAGCAGCCCCATCCCGGGACAGGGTACCTATGGCTACACCTTC; cdr3_aa: CASSPIPGQGTYGYTF
clone_size: NA; cdr3_length: 14; d_call: NA; j_call: TRBJ2-5; v_call: TRBV3-1/TRBV3-2; cdr3_nt: TGTGCCAGCACCCGGGATACGACGGGGGAGACCCAGTACTTC; cdr3_aa: CASTRDTTGETQYF
clone_size: NA; cdr3_length: 15; d_call: NA; j_call: TRBJ2-7; v_call: TRBV5-4; cdr3_nt: TGTGCCAGCAGCCTCCCGCAGGCGGGGTCCTACGAGCAGTACTTC; cdr3_aa: CASSLPQAGSYEQYF
clone_size: few; cdr3_length: 16; d_call: TRBD1; j_call: TRBJ2-5; v_call: TRBV5-6; cdr3_nt: TGTGCCAGCAGCGGGGGATACAGGGGGATGAGAGAGACCCAGTACTTC; cdr3_aa: CASSGGYRGMRETQYF
clone_size: few; cdr3_length: 12; d_call: NA; j_call: TRBJ1-1; v_call: TRBV30; cdr3_nt: TGTGCCTGGGATCAGGGAGGTACTGAAGCTTTCTTT; cdr3_aa: CAWDQGGTEAFF
clone_size: NA; cdr3_length: 15; d_call: TRBD1; j_call: TRBJ1-2; v_call: TRBV5-1; cdr3_nt: TGCGCCAGCAGCTTGGAGGGACAGGGTGACTATGGCTACACCTTC; cdr3_aa: CASSLEGQGDYGYTF
clone_size: NA; cdr3_length: 13; d_call: NA; j_call: TRBJ2-5; v_call: TRBV3-1/TRBV3-2; cdr3_nt: TGTGCCAGCAGCCAATCGGGGGTTGAGACCCAGTACTTC; cdr3_aa: CASSQSGVETQYF
clone_size: NA; cdr3_length: 12; d_call: NA; j_call: TRBJ1-2; v_call: TRBV9; cdr3_nt: TGTGCCAGCGGACTGGTTAACTATGGCTACACCTTC; cdr3_aa: CASGLVNYGYTF
clone_size: NA; cdr3_length: 17; d_call: TRBD2; j_call: TRBJ2-3; v_call: TRBV7-2; cdr3_nt: TGTGCCAGCAGCTTGGAGGCTCGGAGCGGGGGGGCAAATACGCAGTATTTT; cdr3_aa: CASSLEARSGGANTQYF
clone_size: NA; cdr3_length: 13; d_call: NA; j_call: TRBJ2-5; v_call: TRBV2; cdr3_nt: TGTGCCAGCAGTGTTGGCCCCCGAGAGACCCAGTACTTC; cdr3_aa: CASSVGPRETQYF
clone_size: few; cdr3_length: 13; d_call: TRBD2; j_call: TRBJ2-3; v_call: TRBV12-5; cdr3_nt: TGTGCTAGTGGATACTCGACTAGCGGTACGCAGTATTTT; cdr3_aa: CASGYSTSGTQYF
clone_size: NA; cdr3_length: 15; d_call: TRBD1; j_call: TRBJ1-2; v_call: TRBV6-4; cdr3_nt: TGTGCCAGCACCCTTCACCCAGGGACAGGGAATGCCTACACCTTC; cdr3_aa: CASTLHPGTGNAYTF
clone_size: NA; cdr3_length: 12; d_call: NA; j_call: TRBJ2-1; v_call: TRBV29-1; cdr3_nt: TGCAGCGCCGGCTTGTACTACAATGAGCAGTTCTTC; cdr3_aa: CSAGLYYNEQFF